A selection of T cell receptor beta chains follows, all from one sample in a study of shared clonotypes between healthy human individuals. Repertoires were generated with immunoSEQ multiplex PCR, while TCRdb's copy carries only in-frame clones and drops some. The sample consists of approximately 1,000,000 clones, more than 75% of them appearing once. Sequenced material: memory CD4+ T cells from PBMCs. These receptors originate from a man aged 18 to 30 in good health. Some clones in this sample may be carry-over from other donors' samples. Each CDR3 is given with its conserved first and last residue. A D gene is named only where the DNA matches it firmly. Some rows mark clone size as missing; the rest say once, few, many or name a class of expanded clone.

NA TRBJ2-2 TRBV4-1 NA TGCGCCAGCAGCCAAGGGCAGCCTGGTTGGACCGGGGAGCTGTTTTTT CASSQGQPGWTGELFF
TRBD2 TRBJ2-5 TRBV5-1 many TGCGCCAGCAGCTTCAGTCCAGCGGGAGGGCAAGAGACCCAGTACTTC CASSFSPAGGQETQYF
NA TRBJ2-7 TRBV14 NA TGTGCCAGCAGCCAATTGGTGGGGGTTCTCGACGAGCAGTACTTC CASSQLVGVLDEQYF
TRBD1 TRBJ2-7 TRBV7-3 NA TGTGCCAGCAGCCCTAACAGGGGCGGTGAGCAGTACTTC CASSPNRGGEQYF
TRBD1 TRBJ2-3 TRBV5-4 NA TGTGCCAGCAGCCTGACAGGGGCCACAGATACGCAGTATTTT CASSLTGATDTQYF
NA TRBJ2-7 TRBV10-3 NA TGTGCCATCAGTGAGGGACAGCCGGGCGAGCAGTACTTC CAISEGQPGEQYF
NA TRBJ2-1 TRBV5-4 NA TGTGCCAGCAGCTTGTACAGCTCCAATGAGCAGTTCTTC CASSLYSSNEQFF
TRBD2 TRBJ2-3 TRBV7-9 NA TGTGCCAGCAGCTTCCTCATAGCGGGGGGTACAGATACGCAGTATTTT CASSFLIAGGTDTQYF
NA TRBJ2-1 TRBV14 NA TGTGCCAGCAGCCCAATACCAGGAGCACCCGTAGGGCAGTTCTTC CASSPIPGAPVGQFF
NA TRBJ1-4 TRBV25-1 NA TGTGCCAGCAGCCATAATGACAGAATTAATGAAAAACTGTTTTTT CASSHNDRINEKLFF
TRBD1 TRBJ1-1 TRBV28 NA TGTGCCAGCAGCCAAGGCGGGTTCGGGACAGTGAACACTGAAGCTTTCTTT CASSQGGFGTVNTEAFF
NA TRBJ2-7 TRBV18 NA TGTGCCAGCTCACCACAAACCCTCGAGCAGTACTTC CASSPQTLEQYF
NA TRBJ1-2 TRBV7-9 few TGTGCCAGCAGCCTCCGGACGGGATCTAACTATGGCTACACCTTC CASSLRTGSNYGYTF
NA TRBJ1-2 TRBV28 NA TGTGCCAGCAGTACCCATAGGGGGTACTATGGCTACACCTTC CASSTHRGYYGYTF
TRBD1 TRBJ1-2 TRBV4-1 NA TGCGCCAGCAGCCAACCATGGACAGGGCCGTTCAACTATGGCTACACCTTC CASSQPWTGPFNYGYTF
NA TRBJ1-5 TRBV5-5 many TGTGCCAGCAGCTTGGTCGATCAGGATCAGCCCCAGCATTTT CASSLVDQDQPQHF
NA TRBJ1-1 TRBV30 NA TGTGCCTGGAGGAGGGGCGAACTGTGGGGCACTGAAGCTTTCTTT CAWRRGELWGTEAFF
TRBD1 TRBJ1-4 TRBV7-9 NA TGTGCCAGCAGCTTAAAACCCGGACAGGGGACTGAAAAACTGTTTTTT CASSLKPGQGTEKLFF
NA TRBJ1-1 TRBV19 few TGTGCCAGTAGGGACAGAATAGCTGAAGCTTTCTTT CASRDRIAEAFF
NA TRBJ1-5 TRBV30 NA TGTGCCTGGAGTACCGGACATACTTCAGATCAGCCCCAGCATTTT CAWSTGHTSDQPQHF
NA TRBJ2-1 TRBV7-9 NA TGTGCCAGCAGCTTGACTAGTCTTAATGAGCAGTTCTTC CASSLTSLNEQFF
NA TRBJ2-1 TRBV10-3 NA TGTGCCATCAGTGAGAACCATTGGGGGGACTACAATGAGCAGTTCTTC CAISENHWGDYNEQFF
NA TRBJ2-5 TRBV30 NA TGTGCCTGGAGTGATTGGCGGGAAAGAACGTACTTC CAWSDWRERTYF
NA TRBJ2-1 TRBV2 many TGTGCCAGCTCCCGGGAGATATACAATGAGCAGTTCTTC CASSREIYNEQFF
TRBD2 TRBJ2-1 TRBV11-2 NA TGTGCCAGCAGCACACCTCGTGGCGTCCAGCGGGGGATGGGTAATGAGCAGTTCTTC CASSTPRGVQRGMGNEQFF
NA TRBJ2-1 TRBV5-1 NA TGCGCCAGCAGTGCCCCGAGCTCCTACAATGAGCAGTTCTTC CASSAPSSYNEQFF
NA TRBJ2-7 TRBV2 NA TGTGCCAGCAGAAGTGACAACCTCTCCTACGAGCAGTACTTC CASRSDNLSYEQYF
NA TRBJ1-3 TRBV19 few TGTGCCAGTAGTGATCGACAGTTCTCTGGAAACACCATATATTTT CASSDRQFSGNTIYF
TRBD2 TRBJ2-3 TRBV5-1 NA TGCGCCAGCAGCGGACTAGCGGGAGGATCAAAAGATACGCAGTATTTT CASSGLAGGSKDTQYF
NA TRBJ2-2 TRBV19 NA TGTGCCAGTGATGGGCAGGGTCGGTTCACCGGGGAGCTGTTTTTT CASDGQGRFTGELFF
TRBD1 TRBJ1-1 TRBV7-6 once TGTGCCAGCAGCTCAAGACAGGGGGAGGACACTGAAGCTTTCTTT CASSSRQGEDTEAFF
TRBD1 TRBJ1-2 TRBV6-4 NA TGTGCCAGCATGGCTGTGGCAGGGGGCCGGGGCTACACCTTC CASMAVAGGRGYTF
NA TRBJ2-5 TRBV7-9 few TGTGCCAGCAGCGGTAACCTGCGGGGCCAAGAGACCCAGTACTTC CASSGNLRGQETQYF
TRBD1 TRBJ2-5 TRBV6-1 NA TGTGCCAGCAGTGTCCAAGGGACAGGGGGCTTACAGACCCAGTACTTC CASSVQGTGGLQTQYF
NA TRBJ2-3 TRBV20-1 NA TGCAGTGCTCGGGACACCTTCCTTTTT CSARDTFLF
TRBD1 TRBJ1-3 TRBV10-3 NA TGTGCCATCAGAGGGGACAGCTCTGGAAACACCATATATTTT CAIRGDSSGNTIYF
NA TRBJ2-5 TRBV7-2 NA TGTGCCAGCAGCGTGTCACAGAACCAAGAGACCCAGTACTTC CASSVSQNQETQYF
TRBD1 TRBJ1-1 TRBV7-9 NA TGTGCCAGCAGCAAAGACAGGGAGGTGACTGAAGCTTTCTTT CASSKDREVTEAFF
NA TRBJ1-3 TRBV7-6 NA TGTGCCAGCAGCAACCCCTCTGGAAACACCATATATTTT CASSNPSGNTIYF
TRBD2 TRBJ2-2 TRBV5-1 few TGCGCCAGCAGCTGGGGACTAGTGGCCGGGGAGCTGTTTTTT CASSWGLVAGELFF
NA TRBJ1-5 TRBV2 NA TGTGCCAGCAGTGGAACAGGGACCCAGCCCCAGCATTTT CASSGTGTQPQHF
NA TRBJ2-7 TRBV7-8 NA TGTGCCAGCAGCTTAGGGACAGCCTACGAGCAGTACTTC CASSLGTAYEQYF
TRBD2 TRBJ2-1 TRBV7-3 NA TGTGCCAGCAGCCCCCGTCCGGGACTAGCGGAAGCCCCCTCCTACAATGAGCAGTTCTTC CASSPRPGLAEAPSYNEQFF
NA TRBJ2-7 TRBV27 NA TGTGCCAGCAGCCGCCCGGGTATAGGGGCGGGGGAGCAGTACTTC CASSRPGIGAGEQYF
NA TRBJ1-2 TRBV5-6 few TGTGCCAGCAGCTGGAGGTACGCCGGCTACACCTTC CASSWRYAGYTF
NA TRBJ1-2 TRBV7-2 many TGTGCCAGCAGCCTAACCACGGCCGTACATGGCTACACCTTC CASSLTTAVHGYTF